This entry lists 26 T cell receptor beta chains sequenced from one sample in a study of immune cell composition in non-small cell lung cancer. The normal lung sample lay at least 3 cm, and maximally far, from the tumour. TCRdb's table, derived via immunoSEQ multiplex PCR, lists solely in-frame clones and lacks some. The repertoire includes about 2,100 clones, more than 60% of them detected once, and 25% to 35% sits in the top ten. Sequences were obtained from non-adjacent lung tissue. These receptor sequences come from a human donor with non-small cell lung cancer.

This clone came up once. The rearrangement links TRBV5-3 to TRBJ2-7; TRBD2 agrees at 7 bases. TRBV5-3 is annotated as an ORF whose role is uncertain. J lost 7 bases, V lost 8 bases, and 15 bases had no gene match. CDR3 size: 14 residues. This CDR3 reads CASRSSGPPWEQYF. CDR3 bases: TGTGCCAGCAGATCTAGCGGCCCCCCGTGGGAGCAGTACTTC.

V and J are TRBV28 and TRBJ2-7; 10 bases match TRBD1. Germline CDR1 is MDHEN and CDR2 is SYDVKM. V shed 6 bases and J 3 bases; nucleotides not matched to a gene: 8. The CDR3 has 15 amino acids. The CDR3 sequence is CASRPGTGDYYEQYF. Written as DNA, the CDR3 is TGTGCCAGCAGACCAGGGACAGGGGACTACTACGAGCAGTACTTC. Full variable domain (missing parts from reference TRBV28 and TRBJ2-7): DVKVTQSSRYLVKRTGEKVFLECVQDMDHENMFWYRQDPGLGLRLIYFSYDVKMKEKGDIPEGYSVSREKKERFSLILESASTNQTSMYLCASRPGTGDYYEQYFGPGTRLTVT.

The chain combines TRBV9 with TRBJ2-1, with 11 bases aligning to TRBD2. Trimming removed 0 bases from V and 7 bases from J; junction bases left unmatched: 12. This CDR3 spans 18 amino acids. Germline CDR1 reads SGDLS; CDR2 reads YYNGEE. CDR3 protein: CASSVGPFTSGGSNEQFF. As DNA, the CDR3 is TGTGCCAGCAGCGTAGGACCATTTACTAGCGGGGGATCAAATGAGCAGTTCTTC.

This clone was counted only a few times. The chain is built from TRBV10-2 and TRBJ2-3; weak D call: TRBD2 (5 bases). The CDR3 sequence is 16 residues long. In germline, CDR1 is WSHSY, CDR2 SAAADI. The V gene lost 0 bases and the J gene lost 0 bases, with 10 bases spanning the gap. As DNA, the CDR3 is TGCGCCAGCAGTGAGTCGACGCGGACTAGCACAGATACGCAGTATTTT. Translation: CASSESTRTSTDTQYF.

This clone showed up just a few times. This rearrangement joins TRBV4-1 to TRBJ2-7, with D possibly matching TRBD2 (7 bases). V was cut by 2 bases and J by 5 bases, with 13 bases left in between. Germline V gene data show CDR1 as MGHRA and CDR2 as YSYEKL. CDR3 size: 14 residues. The chain's CDR3 is CASSQYQGRDEQYF. In DNA, the CDR3 is TGCGCCAGCAGCCAATATCAGGGGAGGGACGAGCAGTACTTC.

V and J are TRBV2 and TRBJ2-5; possibly TRBD1 for D (6 bases). The length of the CDR3 is 14 residues. The V gene lost 5 bases and the J gene lost 0 bases, with 10 bases spanning the gap. CDR1 is SNHLY and CDR2 is FYNNEI in the germline V gene. The CDR3 coding sequence is TGTGCCAGCAGTAGCCGACAGGACCAAGAGACCCAGTACTTC. It specifies CASSSRQDQETQYF.

This clone was observed a few times. The CDR3 loop reads CASSPGQGYGYTF. The CDR3 DNA sequence: TGTGCCAGCAGCCCCGGCCAGGGGTATGGCTACACCTTC. The chain uses TRBV7-3 and TRBJ1-2, with D possibly being TRBD1 (6 bases). The CDR3 is 13 residues long. The germline V and J ends were trimmed by 5 bases and 5 bases, with 12 bases remaining between them. Looked up from germline, CDR1 is SGHTA and CDR2 is FQGTGA.

This clone was counted between two and nine times. Mismatch with germline at one junction end may stem from a read error. The chain links TRBV7-6 to TRBJ1-4; 9 nucleotides line up with TRBD1. The CDR3 runs to 17 residues. Germline lookup yields CDR1 SGHVS and CDR2 FNYEAQ. The CDR3 sequence is CASSLAIPGTGNEKLFF. CDR3 sequence (DNA): TGTGCCAGCAGCTTAGCGATCCCGGGGACAGGGAATGAAAAATTGTTTTTT.

The table lists this clone with a count of one. The chain combines TRBV25-1 with TRBJ2-3; D might be TRBD2 (6 bases). This CDR3 contains 14 residues. Germline lookup yields CDR1 MGHDK and CDR2 SYGVNS. V gave up 5 bases and J gave up 4 bases, with 13 bases separating them. The CDR3 reads CASSLPAGSDTQYF. In DNA, the CDR3 is TGTGCCAGCAGTTTGCCCGCGGGATCAGATACGCAGTATTTT.

This clone was counted a few times. The chain is built from TRBV7-2 and TRBJ2-7; 8 nucleotides agree with TRBD2. The CDR3 runs to 16 residues. The ends lost 1 base at V and 0 bases at J; junction bases unmatched: 5. CDR1 and CDR2 (germline): SGHTA, FQGNSA. For the CDR3, the DNA is TGTGCCAGCAGCTTAGGTGTGACTAGCGCCTCCTACGAGCAGTACTTC. It yields the protein CASSLGVTSASYEQYF.

For the CDR3, the DNA is TGTGCCAGCAGCCCCGGGAAAATGAACACTGAAGCTTTCTTT. It translates to CASSPGKMNTEAFF. This sequence joins TRBV7-8 and TRBJ1-1; D remains ambiguous. CDR1 and CDR2 from the germline V gene are SGHVS and FQNEAQ. Deletions cut 5 bases from V and 0 bases from J, with 10 bases between. This CDR3 is 14 amino acids long. Looking up the rest from reference TRBV7-8 and TRBJ1-1 gives the full variable domain: GAGVSQSPRYKVAKRGQDVALRCDPISGHVSLFWYQQALGQGPEFLTYFQNEAQLDKSGLPSDRFFAERPEGSVSTLKIQRTQQEDSAVYLCASSPGKMNTEAFFGQGTRLTVV.

The V gene is TRBV5-4, the J gene TRBJ2-7, with 7 bases matching TRBD2. The CDR3 extends over 13 amino acids. Germline values: CDR1 SGHNT, CDR2 YYREEE (reference sequence). V shed 4 bases, J shed 0 bases, and the junction held 1 base outside the gene matches. CDR3 bases: TGTGCCAGCAGCGGGGAGGGCTCCTACGAGCAGTACTTC. Protein sequence: CASSGEGSYEQYF.

The V gene is TRBV5-1, the J gene TRBJ2-2; a possible D gene is TRBD2 (7 bases). The V gene lost 10 bases and the J gene lost 3 bases, with 22 bases spanning the gap. Germline CDR1 reads SGHRS; CDR2 reads YFSETQ. The CDR3 is made up of 16 amino acids. The CDR3 here is CAGPDGGGGDTGELFF. CDR3 DNA: TGCGCCGGCCCGGACGGGGGCGGGGGAGACACCGGGGAGCTGTTTTTT.

The chain links TRBV18 to TRBJ1-3, with 10 bases aligning to TRBD1. The trim removed 4 bases at V and 0 bases at J, leaving 12 bases unmatched. The germline gives CDR1 KGHSH, CDR2 LQKENI. The CDR3 contains 19 residues. Written as DNA, the CDR3 is TGTGCCAGCTCACAAAGGACAGGGGGTAGGGCCCCCTCTGGAAACACCATATATTTT. Amino acid sequence: CASSQRTGGRAPSGNTIYF.

V is TRBV11-2 and J is TRBJ2-1, with TRBD2 matching over 9 bases. Unmatched junction bases numbered 9, after V lost 0 bases and J lost 6 bases. CDR3 length: 17 residues. Germline V gene data show CDR1 as SGHAT and CDR2 as FQNNGV. The CDR3 protein is CASSLDRGGGAVNEQFF. Here the CDR3 DNA reads TGTGCCAGCAGCTTAGATCGGGGCGGGGGGGCCGTCAATGAGCAGTTCTTC.

The chain links TRBV18 to TRBJ1-2, with TRBD1 matching 8 bases. This CDR3 is 16 amino acids long. The V and J ends lost 2 bases and 7 bases, in that order; junction bases with no gene match: 12. The germline CDR1 and CDR2 sequences are KGHSH and LQKENI. CDR3 protein: CASSPGQTGVYGGYTF. The CDR3 DNA sequence: TGTGCCAGCTCACCAGGACAGACAGGGGTTTATGGTGGCTACACCTTC. Using reference TRBV18 and TRBJ1-2 for the parts outside the CDR3, the full variable domain is NAGVMQNPRHLVRRRGQEARLRCSPMKGHSHVYWYRQLPEEGLKFMVYLQKENIIDESGMPKERFSAEFPKEGPSILRIQQVVRGDSAAYFCASSPGQTGVYGGYTFGSGTRLTVV.

The rearrangement joins TRBV6-5 to TRBJ1-1; TRBD1 might be the D (5 bases). V gave up 3 bases and J gave up 10 bases, with 21 bases separating them. CDR1 is MNHEY, CDR2 SVGAGI, per germline. This CDR3 is 15 amino acids long. CDR3 amino acids: CASSYHQDQRRGAFF. The CDR3 DNA reads TGTGCCAGCAGTTATCATCAGGACCAAAGGAGGGGAGCTTTCTTT.

The V gene is TRBV6-5, the J gene TRBJ2-7, with D tentatively TRBD2 (6 bases). The CDR3 sequence is 15 residues long. In germline, CDR1 is MNHEY, CDR2 SVGAGI. Trimming removed 2 bases from V and 3 bases from J, with 14 bases in between. The CDR3 here is CASSYGTGDIYEQYF. DNA for the CDR3: TGTGCCAGCAGTTACGGGACGGGAGACATCTACGAGCAGTACTTC.

This clone was detected a few times. The gene calls are TRBV6-5 and TRBJ1-1; a possible D gene is TRBD1 (6 bases). The ends were cut back, 4 bases at V and 4 bases at J, with 13 bases in the middle. Per germline, CDR1 MNHEY and CDR2 SVGAGI. The CDR3 is 14 residues long. The CDR3 DNA reads as TGTGCCAGCAGTTCGGCAGGGGTGGGCACTGAAGCTTTCTTT. Its protein product is CASSSAGVGTEAFF.

This clone was detected only once. The chain recombines TRBV10-3 with TRBJ1-2; D gene uncertain. The germline gives CDR1 ENHRY, CDR2 SYGVKD. The CDR3 runs to 14 residues. Trimming pared 0 bases from V and 4 bases from J, leaving 9 bases between. The CDR3 DNA is TGTGCCATCAGTGAGTCTGGAGGCCTCTATGGCTACACCTTC. Translation gives CAISESGGLYGYTF.

V gene TRBV23-1 combines with J gene TRBJ1-5; TRBD1 matches at 7 bases. TRBV23-1 is an ORF for which the function is uncertain. The CDR3 runs to 21 residues. V lost 4 bases to trimming and J lost 0 bases; unmatched junction nucleotides: 21. Here the CDR3 reads CASSLGTVGRSFTLSNQPQHF. In nucleotides, the CDR3 is TGCGCCAGCAGTCTCGGGACAGTCGGGCGGTCCTTCACCCTTAGCAATCAGCCCCAGCATTTT.

The genes are TRBV7-9 and TRBJ1-3; tentative D call: TRBD1 (5 bases). Germline CDR1 SEHNR, CDR2 FQNEAQ (reference sequence). The CDR3 length is 18 residues. The V gene lost 1 base and the J gene lost 4 bases, with 20 bases spanning the gap. The CDR3 bases are TGTGCCAGCAGCTTAGATCCTCCGTCGGCAGGGAGGGGAAACACCATATATTTT. It specifies CASSLDPPSAGRGNTIYF.

V usage is TRBV10-2 and J usage is TRBJ1-1, with D unresolved. CDR1 WSHSY and CDR2 SAAADI come from the germline V gene. V was cut by 0 bases and J by 3 bases, with 11 bases left in between. The CDR3 consists of 15 residues. CDR3 region: CASSESSWGDTEAFF. CDR3 bases: TGCGCCAGCAGTGAGTCGAGCTGGGGAGACACTGAAGCTTTCTTT.

This clone was found a few times. The rearrangement joins TRBV18 to TRBJ1-5, with D possibly being TRBD1 (6 bases). Trimming cost V 4 bases and J 5 bases, with 9 bases left between them. In germline, CDR1 is KGHSH, CDR2 LQKENI. This CDR3 spans 13 amino acids. CDR3 in DNA: TGTGCCAGCTCACGGGACATAGATCAGCCCCAGCATTTT. This codes for CASSRDIDQPQHF.

This chain connects TRBV7-7 to TRBJ2-2; the match to TRBD2 covers 8 bases. With 6 bases clipped from V and 5 bases from J, the junction kept 8 bases outside the gene matches. Germline V gene sequence: CDR1 SSHAT, CDR2 FNYEAQ (reference sequence). This CDR3 comprises 15 residues. CDR3 DNA sequence: TGTGCCAGCAGTGAGGCAGCGGGGGATACCGGGGAGCTGTTTTTT. Its translation: CASSEAAGDTGELFF. Full variable domain (remainder filled in from reference TRBV7-7 and TRBJ2-2): GAGVSQSPRYKVTKRGQDVTLRCDPISSHATLYWYQQALGQGPEFLTYFNYEAQPDKSGLPSDRFSAERPEGSISTLTIQRTEQRDSAMYRCASSEAAGDTGELFFGEGSRLTVL.

The chain couples TRBV9 to TRBJ1-1; D remains ambiguous. Germline loops: CDR1 SGDLS, CDR2 YYNGEE. The CDR3 is made up of 14 amino acids. Trimming shortened V by 0 bases and J by 4 bases, and 10 bases separated the two germline ends. CDR3 coding DNA: TGTGCCAGCAGCGTAGGGACTGGGCCCACTGAAGCTTTCTTT. This encodes CASSVGTGPTEAFF. The full variable domain, completed using reference TRBV9 and TRBJ1-1, is DSGVTQTPKHLITATGQRVTLRCSPRSGDLSVYWYQQSLDQGLQFLIQYYNGEERAKGNILERFSAQQFPDLHSELNLSSLELGDSALYFCASSVGTGPTEAFFGQGTRLTVV.